This paragraph covers one T cell receptor (beta chain) sequence. V lost 5 bases and J lost 3, with 13 bases in between. The CDR3 runs 14 residues. Per germline, CDR1 DFQATT and CDR2 SNEGSKA (reference sequence). Patients with Susac syndrome met diagnostic criteria defined recently for definite or probable disease. TEMRA cells were enriched by FACS, while CD8+ and CD4+ T cells were obtained through a negative isolation that was performed magnetically. The data were obtained in a study of CD8 T cells in Susac syndrome. On the study more broadly: When their blood was taken, patients with Susac syndrome were therapy-naive, taking corticosteroids, or taking intravenous immunoglobulin alone.

After extraction with the RNeasy kit, roughly 0.45 to 1 ug of the RNA was reverse transcribed using random hexamers. TCRdb independently ran MiXCR on the immunoSEQ multiplex PCR reads; one entry per CDR3 protein. The sample consists of some 180,000 distinct CDR3 sequences, 90% to 95% of them appearing once. Sequenced input: CD4+ T cells from PBMCs. The chain joins TRBV20-1 to TRBJ2-2, with D possibly matching TRBD2 (6 bases). The receptor's source is a human donor with Susac syndrome. CDR3 nucleotides: TGCAGTGCTCCTAGGGACTCCCACACCGGGGAGCTGTTTTTT. This translates into CSAPRDSHTGELFF.